A single sample gave rise to the 15 T cell receptor beta chains below, sequenced in a study of PD-1 blockade in classical Hodgkin lymphoma. Brentuximab vedotin exposure varied among the patients, all of whom had relapsed after autologous stem cell transplantation. Method: immunoSEQ multiplex PCR; TCRdb's copy keeps in-frame clones and lacks some. The table shows 100,000 or so clones, with roughly 89% occurring only once. The input for sequencing was peripheral blood mononuclear cells (PBMCs), taken before the second cycle of nivolumab. These TCRs come from a human donor with classical Hodgkin lymphoma.

This rearrangement joins TRBV11-3 to TRBJ2-3; 10 positions match TRBD1. V shed 5 bases, J shed 6 bases, and the junction held 8 bases outside the gene matches. The CDR3 has 15 residues. Germline lookup yields CDR1 SGHNT and CDR2 YENEEA. CDR3 DNA: TGTGCCAGCAGCGGACGACAGGGGGCGCGCGATACGCAGTATTTT. Translation gives CASSGRQGARDTQYF.

In its sample, this clone was seen once. The chain joins TRBV30 to TRBJ2-7; D is possibly TRBD1 (6 bases). There are 13 residues in the CDR3. CDR1 and CDR2 from the germline V gene are GTSNPN and SVGIG (reference sequence). V was cut by 2 bases and J by 2 bases, with 10 bases left in between. The CDR3 loop reads CAWSLQGPYEQYF. CDR3 sequence (DNA): TGTGCCTGGAGTTTACAGGGCCCCTACGAGCAGTACTTC. Combining the CDR3 with reference TRBV30 and TRBJ2-7 gives the whole variable domain SQTIHQWPATLVQPVGSPLSLECTVEGTSNPNLYWYRQAAGRGLQLLFYSVGIGQISSEVPQNLSASRPQDRQFILSSKKLLLSDSGFYLCAWSLQGPYEQYFGPGTRLTVT.

This chain connects TRBV18 to TRBJ1-1, with D possibly matching TRBD1 (5 bases). Germline CDR1 reads KGHSH; CDR2 reads LQKENI. CDR3 length equals 14 residues. The ends were cut back, 3 bases at V and 3 bases at J, with 11 bases in the middle. The CDR3 DNA follows: TGTGCCAGCTCACCTTCGATCAGGGACACTGAAGCTTTCTTT. It is translated as CASSPSIRDTEAFF.

The chain joins TRBV30 to TRBJ1-2, with no clear D. V was clipped by 5 bases and J by 4 bases, with 11 bases between them. This CDR3 has 12 amino acids. Germline assignment: CDR1 GTSNPN and CDR2 SVGIG (reference sequence). Written as DNA, the CDR3 is TGTGCCTGGTATAACTTGGCCTATGGCTACACCTTC. It codes for CAWYNLAYGYTF. The full variable domain, its missing parts supplied by reference TRBV30 and TRBJ1-2, is SQTIHQWPATLVQPVGSPLSLECTVEGTSNPNLYWYRQAAGRGLQLLFYSVGIGQISSEVPQNLSASRPQDRQFILSSKKLLLSDSGFYLCAWYNLAYGYTFGSGTRLTVV.

This clone was recorded a few times. This chain links TRBV5-4 with TRBJ1-5, with TRBD1 as a possible D gene (5 bases). Germline values: CDR1 SGHNT, CDR2 YYREEE (reference sequence). The CDR3 length is 14 residues. Trimming left V 2 bases short and J 8 bases short, with 14 bases between. This CDR3 is CASSFPSRGEPQHF. The DNA for the CDR3 is TGTGCCAGCAGCTTCCCCTCAAGGGGAGAGCCCCAGCATTTT.

The V call is TRBV7-9, the J call TRBJ2-1; D remains ambiguous. The ends were cut back, 5 bases at V and 15 bases at J, with 8 bases in the middle. The CDR3 length is 9 residues. The germline V gene encodes CDR1 SEHNR and CDR2 FQNEAQ (reference sequence). CDR3: CASSRSVFF. The DNA for the CDR3 is TGTGCCAGCAGCAGGAGCGTGTTCTTC.

The V gene is TRBV6-1, the J gene TRBJ2-5, with 9 bases lining up with TRBD1. Per the germline V gene, CDR1 is MNHNS and CDR2 is SASEGT. The CDR3 covers 15 residues. Trimming took 6 bases from V and 2 from J; bases not matched to a gene: 7. CDR3 sequence (DNA): TGTGCCAGCAGCTTGGAGGGACAGGGACAAGAGACCCAGTACTTC. This gives the protein CASSLEGQGQETQYF.

This chain links TRBV9 with TRBJ1-5; D uncertain. The CDR3 runs to 14 residues. The V gene lost 0 bases and the J gene lost 4 bases, with 8 bases spanning the gap. Germline lookup yields CDR1 SGDLS and CDR2 YYNGEE. The CDR3 DNA sequence: TGTGCCAGCAGCGTAGATGCAGAAAATCAGCCCCAGCATTTT. This codes for CASSVDAENQPQHF.

This chain uses TRBV7-2 with TRBJ2-1, with 9 bases lining up with TRBD1. CDR1 SGHTA and CDR2 FQGNSA come from the germline V gene. Trimming at V came to 4 bases and at J to 4 bases, leaving 11 bases not matched to a gene. This CDR3 contains 17 residues. The CDR3: CASSSTWRTGAYNEQFF. CDR3 bases: TGTGCCAGCAGCTCAACCTGGCGGACAGGGGCTTACAATGAGCAGTTCTTC.

V is TRBV19 and J is TRBJ2-3; D perhaps matches TRBD2 (6 bases). The CDR3 has 14 residues. V lost 3 bases and J lost 2, with 9 bases in between. The V gene's germline CDR1 is LNHDA and CDR2 SQIVND (reference sequence). The CDR3 is CASSMGTFTDTQYF. The CDR3, as DNA: TGTGCCAGTAGTATGGGGACTTTCACAGATACGCAGTATTTT.

DNA for the CDR3: TGTGCCAGCAGCTTGACAGGGGGCCACGGGGAGCTGTTTTTT. Its translation: CASSLTGGHGELFF. This sequence joins TRBV9 and TRBJ2-2; TRBD1 matches 10 bases. The ends lost 4 bases at V and 7 bases at J; junction bases unmatched: 4. The CDR3 is made up of 14 amino acids. Germline-derived CDR1 and CDR2 are SGDLS and YYNGEE.

The rearrangement joins TRBV6-5 to TRBJ1-2, with 7 bases lining up with TRBD1. The V segment lost 4 bases and the J segment 0 bases; nucleotides outside the gene matches: 5. Germline CDR1 reads MNHEY; CDR2 reads SVGAGI. The CDR3 is made up of 15 amino acids. The CDR3 coding sequence is TGTGCCAGCAGTTTTACAGGGGCAGCTAACTATGGCTACACCTTC. Encoded protein: CASSFTGAANYGYTF.

CDR3 sequence reads: CASSIDAQGFYGYTF. The DNA for the CDR3 is TGTGCCAGTAGTATAGACGCACAGGGGTTCTATGGCTACACCTTC. The chain employs TRBV19 and TRBJ1-2; 7 nucleotides line up with TRBD1. The CDR3 spans 15 residues. V was clipped by 0 bases and J by 4 bases; unmatched bases: 5. Germline V gene data show CDR1 as LNHDA and CDR2 as SQIVND (reference sequence).

The V and J genes are TRBV29-1 and TRBJ2-2; either TRBD1 or TRBD2 may supply D (5 bases each). The germline gives CDR1 SQVTM, CDR2 ANQGSEA. V was trimmed by 4 bases and J by 6 bases, leaving 9 bases between them. The CDR3 is 12 amino acids. CDR3 DNA sequence: TGCAGCGTTGTTCGGGGCCCCGGGGAGCTGTTTTTT. It encodes CSVVRGPGELFF.

The table lists this clone with a few counts. The gene calls are TRBV18 and TRBJ1-6; D call uncertain. This CDR3 is 15 amino acids long. Germline assignment: CDR1 KGHSH and CDR2 LQKENI. V shed 2 bases and J shed 5 bases, with 10 bases lying between them. CDR3 nucleotide sequence: TGTGCCAGCTCACCAAGGTTTGCGAATAATTCACCCCTCCACTTT. Residues: CASSPRFANNSPLHF.